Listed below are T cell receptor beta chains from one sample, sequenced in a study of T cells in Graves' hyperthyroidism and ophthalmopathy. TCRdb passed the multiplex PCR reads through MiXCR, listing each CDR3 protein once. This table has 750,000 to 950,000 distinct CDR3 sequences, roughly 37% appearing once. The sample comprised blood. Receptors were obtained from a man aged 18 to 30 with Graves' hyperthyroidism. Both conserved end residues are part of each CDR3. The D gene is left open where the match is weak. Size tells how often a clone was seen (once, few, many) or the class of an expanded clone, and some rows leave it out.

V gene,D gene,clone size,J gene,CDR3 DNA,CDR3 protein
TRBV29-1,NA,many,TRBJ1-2,TGCAGCGTGGACCCCTTGTCGAGAACGACGAACTATGGCTACACCTTC,CSVDPLSRTTNYGYTF
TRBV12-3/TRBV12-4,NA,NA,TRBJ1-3,TGTGCCAGCAGTTTATCGGCGGCTTCTGGAAACACCATATATTTT,CASSLSAASGNTIYF
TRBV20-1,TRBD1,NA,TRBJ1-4,TGCAGTGCTAGAGTAGCGACAGGGGGGAATCCTAATTACGAAAAACTGTTTTTT,CSARVATGGNPNYEKLFF
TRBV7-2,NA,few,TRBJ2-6,TGTGCCAGCAGCTTAACATTGGGGGGCGTGGCTGGGGCCAACGTCCTGACTTTC,CASSLTLGGVAGANVLTF
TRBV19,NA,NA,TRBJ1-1,TGTGCCAGTAGTATAAGCCTTTTGAACACTGAAGCTTTCTTT,CASSISLLNTEAFF
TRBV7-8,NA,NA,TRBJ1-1,TGTGCCAGCAGCCACCTGAGGGATGACACTGAAGCTTTCTTT,CASSHLRDDTEAFF
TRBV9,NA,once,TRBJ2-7,TGTGCCAGCAGCTTAAACGGCCCCTCCCCAGAGCAGTACTTC,CASSLNGPSPEQYF
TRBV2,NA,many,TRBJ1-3,TGTGCCAGCAGCGCCCGCGGGCCTGGAAACACCATATATTTT,CASSARGPGNTIYF
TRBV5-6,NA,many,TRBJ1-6,TGTGCCAGCAGCCTCTTTGGGGGCGAGTCACCCCTCCACTTT,CASSLFGGESPLHF
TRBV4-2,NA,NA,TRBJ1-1,TGTGCCAGCACCGACACTCAAAACACTGAAGCTTTCTTT,CASTDTQNTEAFF
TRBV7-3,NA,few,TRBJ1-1,TGTGCCAGCAGCCCCCAAGGAGTACAGGGAGCCAAAAACACTGAAGCTTTCTTT,CASSPQGVQGAKNTEAFF
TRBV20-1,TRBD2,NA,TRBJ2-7,TGCAGTGCTGAACTAGCGGACGAGCAGTACTTC,CSAELADEQYF
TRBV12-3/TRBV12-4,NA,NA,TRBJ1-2,TGTGCCAGCAGTTTTCGGGGCCGTATGGATGGCTACACCTTC,CASSFRGRMDGYTF
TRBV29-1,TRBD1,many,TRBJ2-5,TGCAGCGTTGACCGGACAGGGGCAGAGACCCAGTACTTC,CSVDRTGAETQYF
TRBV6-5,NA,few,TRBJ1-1,TGTGCCGCTAGCCTGGGCGGGAGGAACACTGAAGCTTTCTTT,CAASLGGRNTEAFF
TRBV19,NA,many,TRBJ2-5,TGTGCCAGTAGTCCCTATCACCAGCTGGAGACCCAGTACTTC,CASSPYHQLETQYF
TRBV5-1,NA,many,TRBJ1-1,TGTGCCAGCAGCCTCGCCCGGAACACTGAAGCTTTCTTT,CASSLARNTEAFF
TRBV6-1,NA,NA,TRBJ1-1,TGTGCCAGCACTGACGGGGGGCTATTCTTT,CASTDGGLFF
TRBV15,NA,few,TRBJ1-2,TGTGCCACCAGCAGAGTAGAGACGCCCTATGGCTACACCTTC,CATSRVETPYGYTF
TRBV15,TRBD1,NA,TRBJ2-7,TGTGCCACCAGCAGAGATGCCGGACAGGGGGCATTCGAGCAGTACTTC,CATSRDAGQGAFEQYF
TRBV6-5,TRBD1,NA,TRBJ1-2,TGTGCCAGCAGCTTAGGACAGACAGGGTATGGCTACACCTTC,CASSLGQTGYGYTF
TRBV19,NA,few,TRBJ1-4,TGTGCCACCACAAAGTCCACAACTAATGAAAAACTGTTTTTT,CATTKSTTNEKLFF
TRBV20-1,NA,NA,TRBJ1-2,TGCAGTGCTAGAGAGGAGGCTGGCTACACCTTC,CSAREEAGYTF
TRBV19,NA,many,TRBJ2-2,TGTGCCAGTAGTATGCCCCTTAGCACCGGGGAGCTGTTTTTT,CASSMPLSTGELFF
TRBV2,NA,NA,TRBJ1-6,TGTGCCAGCAGTTTAGCGGGGGGGCCGAATTCACCCCTCCACTTT,CASSLAGGPNSPLHF
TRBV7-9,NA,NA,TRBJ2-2,TGTGCCAGCAGCTCCCTTGAGACAGGACTGGACACCGGGGAGCTGTTTTTT,CASSSLETGLDTGELFF
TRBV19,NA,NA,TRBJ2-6,TGTGCCAGTAGTGGGCCAGCAGAAGCTTTC,CASSGPAEAF